This T cell receptor beta chain was obtained from a study of T-cell memory formation after mild COVID-19. Per germline, CDR1 DFQATT and CDR2 SNEGSKA (reference sequence). The CDR3 consists of 12 residues. V lost 6 bases to trimming and J lost 7 bases; unmatched junction nucleotides: 8. Study results and limitations: Some clones that responded were present in memory (sampled pre-infection), which suggests cross-reactive memory joined.

From the 5' RACE reads, TCRdb called clonotypes with MiXCR, one entry per CDR3 protein. Among approximately 250,000 distinct CDR3 sequences listed, roughly 15% were seen once. This clonotype has a handful of counts. Its antigen remains unknown. This chain links TRBV20-1 with TRBJ1-1; TRBD1 agrees at 7 bases. The sequenced sample consisted of PBMCs or a T cell subset sorted from them (not recorded which). The TCR comes from an adult woman who had mild COVID-19 (a few samples of this study predate the infection). Cell type and time point are not known. The CDR3 is CSAPSRTGEAFF. The CDR3 nucleotides read TGCAGTGCCCCCTCCCGGACAGGTGAAGCTTTCTTT.